The 12 T cell receptor beta chains below were found in one sample sequenced in a study of blood T cell repertoires in COVID-19. TCRdb's copy holds only in-frame clones and misses some; the assay was immunoSEQ multiplex PCR. The table records approximately 290,000 clones, around 89% of them present only once. Sequencing was performed on peripheral blood. All receptors come from a man aged 25-40 years with acute or convalescent COVID-19.

The rearrangement joins TRBV6-5 to TRBJ2-3; a weak D match, TRBD1 (5 bases). The germline V and J ends were trimmed by 3 bases and 5 bases, with 12 bases remaining between them. CDR1 is MNHEY, CDR2 SVGAGI, per germline. The CDR3 loop spans 14 amino acids. CDR3 DNA sequence: TGTGCCAGCAGTTATGGGCAGGGAAAAGATACGCAGTATTTT. Its translation: CASSYGQGKDTQYF.

This chain joins TRBV4-1 and TRBJ2-3; a weak D match, TRBD2 (5 bases). The V gene's germline CDR1 is MGHRA and CDR2 YSYEKL. Trimming took off 3 bases at V and 3 bases at J, with 13 bases between the two ends. The CDR3 has 15 amino acids. The CDR3 sequence: CASSQVVTRTDTQYF. The CDR3 bases are TGCGCCAGCAGCCAGGTCGTCACTAGGACAGATACGCAGTATTTT.

The CDR3 loop reads CASSFSPRVAGGHEQYF. DNA for the CDR3: TGTGCCAGCAGCTTTTCACCCCGGGTAGCGGGAGGACACGAGCAGTACTTC. This sequence joins TRBV5-4 and TRBJ2-7; 10 bases map to TRBD2. This CDR3 is built from 17 residues. Germline values: CDR1 SGHNT, CDR2 YYREEE (reference sequence). The trim removed 2 bases at V and 5 bases at J, leaving 13 bases unmatched.

This clone was recorded once. J is TRBJ2-1 and V is TRBV9, with 10 nucleotides matching TRBD2. This CDR3 region has 15 residues. Germline loops: CDR1 SGDLS, CDR2 YYNGEE. With V trimmed by 4 bases and J by 7 bases, 8 bases remained unmatched. The CDR3 nucleotides read TGTGCCAGCAGCTCGGCTAGCGGGGGCCGGAATGAGCAGTTCTTC. Translation: CASSSASGGRNEQFF.

The rearrangement uses TRBV5-1 and TRBJ2-7, with D tentatively TRBD1 (5 bases). Trimming left V 0 bases short and J 2 bases short, with 12 bases between. The CDR3 runs 15 residues. CDR1 and CDR2 (germline): SGHRS, YFSETQ. CDR3 sequence reads: CASSLEPDRTYEQYF. CDR3 bases: TGCGCCAGCAGCTTGGAGCCCGACAGAACCTACGAGCAGTACTTC.

The rearrangement joins TRBV9 to TRBJ1-1; TRBD1 matches at 7 bases. V trimming: 3 bases; J trimming: 14 bases; junction bases outside the gene matches: 7. Germline CDR1 is SGDLS and CDR2 is YYNGEE. CDR3 size: 11 residues. The CDR3: CASSGDRALFF. The DNA of the CDR3 is TGTGCCAGCAGCGGAGACAGGGCCTTGTTCTTT.

The rearrangement joins TRBV29-1 to TRBJ2-1, with TRBD2 as a possible D gene (5 bases). Germline V gene data show CDR1 as SQVTM and CDR2 as ANQGSEA. Trimming pared 4 bases from V and 8 bases from J, leaving 12 bases between. The CDR3 contains 12 residues. This chain's CDR3 is CSVAWTLDEQFF. The CDR3 bases are TGCAGCGTTGCTTGGACTCTCGATGAGCAGTTCTTC.

This chain joins TRBV29-1 and TRBJ1-1, with 7 nucleotides matching TRBD1. V lost 6 bases and J lost 0; bases outside the gene matches: 7. Germline V gives CDR1 SQVTM, CDR2 ANQGSEA. CDR3 length: 14 amino acids. The CDR3 reads CSVLRTGLNTEAFF. The DNA for the CDR3 is TGCAGCGTCCTTAGGACAGGATTGAACACTGAAGCTTTCTTT. The full variable domain, its missing parts supplied by reference TRBV29-1 and TRBJ1-1, is SAVISQKPSRDICQRGTSLTIQCQVDSQVTMMFWYRQQPGQSLTLIATANQGSEATYESGFVIDKFPISRPNLTFSTLTVSNMSPEDSSIYLCSVLRTGLNTEAFFGQGTRLTVV.

This clone was observed a few times. This rearrangement joins TRBV7-3 to TRBJ1-1; D is undetermined. CDR3 length equals 12 residues. Trimming pared 5 bases from V and 4 bases from J, leaving 8 bases between. The germline gives CDR1 SGHTA, CDR2 FQGTGA. The CDR3 DNA follows: TGTGCCAGCAGCCCCTTAATCACTGAAGCTTTCTTT. This sequence encodes CASSPLITEAFF.

This rearrangement joins TRBV3-1 (or the pseudogene TRBV3-2) to TRBJ1-1, with D possibly matching TRBD1 (5 bases). Germline CDR1 and CDR2: LGHDT and YNNKEL (reference sequence). The CDR3 spans 15 residues. The V gene lost 8 bases and the J gene lost 5 bases, with 21 bases spanning the gap. The CDR3 DNA reads TGTGCCAGCGGGGCAAAGGGGAAGAGAAAAACTGAAGCTTTCTTT. Translated, it gives CASGAKGKRKTEAFF.

The rearrangement joins TRBV6-5 to TRBJ1-2; a weak D match, TRBD1 (6 bases). CDR1 is MNHEY and CDR2 is SVGAGI in the germline V gene. V lost 8 bases and J 8 bases, leaving 15 bases between the germline ends. CDR3 length: 12 residues. The CDR3: CASGEQGKGYTF. In DNA, the CDR3 is TGTGCCAGCGGGGAACAGGGAAAAGGCTACACCTTC.

The chain joins TRBV10-3 to TRBJ2-1, with TRBD2 identical over 11 bases. Germline V gene sequence: CDR1 ENHRY, CDR2 SYGVKD. The J segment lost 4 bases and the V segment lost 4 bases, leaving 6 bases of the junction unmatched. This CDR3 is built from 16 residues. CDR3 loop: CAISGGGLAVYNEQFF. CDR3 DNA sequence: TGTGCCATCAGTGGGGGGGGACTAGCGGTGTACAATGAGCAGTTCTTC.